The T cell receptor beta chain described here comes from a study of T cell responses to AZD1222 COVID-19 vaccine. Here immunoSEQ multiplex PCR was the method, and the copy in TCRdb shows in-frame clones only, minus some. The data hold approximately 180,000 clones, with around 90% observed a single time. The V end lost 8 bases, the J end lost 4 bases, and 12 bases lay between the germline ends. Germline lookup yields CDR1 MDHEN and CDR2 SYDVKM. The length of the CDR3 is 12 residues. This chain links TRBV28 with TRBJ2-7; D is undetermined. The material was peripheral blood, obtained 28 days after the second dose of the MenACWY control vaccine. The receptor comes from an adult who received the MenACWY meningococcal vaccine as a control. CDR3 in DNA: TGTGCCAGCTCCCCCAGTTGGTACGAGCAGTACTTC. Translated: CASSPSWYEQYF.